This T cell receptor beta chain is from a study of blood T cell repertoires in COVID-19. The ends lost 6 bases at V and 4 bases at J; junction bases unmatched: 15. The V gene's germline CDR1 is SQVTM and CDR2 ANQGSEA. This CDR3 spans 15 amino acids. TCRdb's copy holds only in-frame clones and misses some; the assay was immunoSEQ multiplex PCR. This sample has hundreds of thousands of clones, with 70% to 90% found just once. This sequence was found in a human donor in a cohort sampled during active COVID-19. The chain uses TRBV29-1 and TRBJ2-7; TRBD1 aligns across 7 bases. Input material: peripheral blood. The CDR3 protein is CSVFGTAYNLYEQYF. The CDR3 nucleotides are TGCAGCGTCTTCGGGACAGCCTACAACCTTTACGAGCAGTACTTC.